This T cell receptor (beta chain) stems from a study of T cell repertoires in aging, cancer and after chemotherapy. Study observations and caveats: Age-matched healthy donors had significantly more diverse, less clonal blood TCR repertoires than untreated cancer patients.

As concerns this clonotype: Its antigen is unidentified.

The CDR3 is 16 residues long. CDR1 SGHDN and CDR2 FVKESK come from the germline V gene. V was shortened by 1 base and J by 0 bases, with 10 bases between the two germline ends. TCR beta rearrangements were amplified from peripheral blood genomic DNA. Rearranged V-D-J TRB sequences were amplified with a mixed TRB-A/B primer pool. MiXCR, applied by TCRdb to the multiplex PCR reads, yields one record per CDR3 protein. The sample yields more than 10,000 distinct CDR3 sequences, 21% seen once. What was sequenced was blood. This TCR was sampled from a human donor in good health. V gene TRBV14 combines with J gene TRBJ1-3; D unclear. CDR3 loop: CASSQAGPSSGNTIYF. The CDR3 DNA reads TGTGCCAGCAGCCAAGCGGGCCCTAGCTCTGGAAACACCATATATTTT.